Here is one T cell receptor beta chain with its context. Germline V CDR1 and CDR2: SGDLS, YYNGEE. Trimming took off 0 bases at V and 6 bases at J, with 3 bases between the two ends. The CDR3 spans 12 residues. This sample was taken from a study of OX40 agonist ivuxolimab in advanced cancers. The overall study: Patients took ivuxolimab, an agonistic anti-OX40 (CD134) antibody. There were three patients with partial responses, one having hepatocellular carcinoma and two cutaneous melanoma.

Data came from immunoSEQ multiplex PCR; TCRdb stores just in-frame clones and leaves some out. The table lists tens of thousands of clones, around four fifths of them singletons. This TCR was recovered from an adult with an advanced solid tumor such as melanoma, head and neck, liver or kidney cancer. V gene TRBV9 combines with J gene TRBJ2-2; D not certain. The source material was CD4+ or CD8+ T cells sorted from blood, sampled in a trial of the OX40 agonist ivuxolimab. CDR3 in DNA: TGTGCCAGCAGCGTAGAAGCCGGGGAGCTGTTTTTT. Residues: CASSVEAGELFF.